What follows are 21 T cell receptor beta chains derived from one specimen sequenced in a study of response to subunit inactivated influenza vaccine. In TCRdb, the RT-PCR reads were re-called with MiXCR into one record per CDR3 protein. In the table there are more than 200,000 distinct CDR3 sequences, roughly an eighth of which are singletons. The sample consisted of non-naive T cells sorted from PBMCs, taken approximately 15 days before vaccination. The receptors stem from a man aged 50 or older who received an inactivated influenza vaccine.

The table lists this clonotype with a few counts. The chain has TRBV6-2 or TRBV6-3 and TRBJ2-1; no firm D call. Trimming removed 4 bases at V and 7 bases at J, with 5 bases between. The CDR3 covers 11 residues. Germline-derived CDR1 and CDR2 are MNHEY and SVGEGT. DNA for the CDR3: TGTGCCAGCAGTTGGCCTAATGAGCAGTTCTTC. Translating it yields CASSWPNEQFF.

This clonotype was observed at least ten times. The rearrangement links TRBV6-2 or TRBV6-3 to TRBJ2-3; 8 bases fit TRBD1. Per germline, CDR1 MNHEY and CDR2 SVGEGT. The CDR3 has 14 amino acids. The J segment lost 4 bases and the V segment lost 6 bases, leaving 6 bases of the junction unmatched. For the CDR3, the DNA is TGTGCCAGCAGCACCCGGACAGGGCCAGATACGCAGTATTTT. The encoded protein is CASSTRTGPDTQYF.

V and J are TRBV14 and TRBJ1-1, with D perhaps matching TRBD1 (5 bases). V was cut by 5 bases and J by 3 bases, with 10 bases left in between. This CDR3 is 13 amino acids long. Germline CDR1 is SGHDN and CDR2 is FVKESK. The DNA of the CDR3 is TGTGCCAGCAGCTGGGGACTGTACACTGAAGCTTTCTTT. As protein: CASSWGLYTEAFF.

V and J are TRBV6-1 and TRBJ1-1; D remains ambiguous. Trimming removed 2 bases from V and 5 bases from J, with 15 bases in between. CDR3 length: 15 amino acids. The germline CDR1 and CDR2 sequences are MNHNS and SASEGT. CDR3 sequence reads: CASSEPPGLGTEAFF. The DNA for the CDR3 is TGTGCCAGCAGTGAACCGCCGGGCTTGGGAACTGAAGCTTTCTTT.

This clonotype was counted at least ten times. The chain uses TRBV12-3 or TRBV12-4 and TRBJ2-3, with 13 bases aligning to TRBD2. The CDR3 is 16 residues long. V was clipped by 6 bases and J by 6 bases; unmatched bases: 9. The CDR3 sequence: CASSRTSGSFGDTQYF. The CDR3 nucleotides read TGTGCCAGCAGCCGGACTAGCGGGAGTTTTGGTGATACGCAGTATTTT.

As to this clonotype: The germline gene is not matched at one end of the junction; a read error may be the cause. The chain links TRBV28 to TRBJ2-7; D unresolved. The length of the CDR3 is 18 residues. CDR1 and CDR2 (germline): MDHEN, SYDVKM. The DNA of the CDR3 is TGTACCAGCAGTTTCACAGACCCATGGGCCAGCCCGACCTACGAGCAGTACTTC. Translation: CTSSFTDPWASPTYEQYF.

This clonotype has more than one count but fewer than ten. The chain uses TRBV7-2 and TRBJ2-5; D is possibly TRBD1 or TRBD2 (5 bases each). CDR1 is SGHTA and CDR2 is FQGNSA in the germline V gene. The V and J ends lost 5 bases and 1 base respectively, with 11 bases between them. The CDR3 has 14 residues. Written as DNA, the CDR3 is TGTGCCAGCAGCGTTGGGGGAAGCCAAGAGACCCAGTACTTC. Translating it yields CASSVGGSQETQYF.

This clonotype appeared a few times. The rearrangement links TRBV9 to TRBJ1-2; TRBD1 aligns across 9 bases. The CDR3 has 20 residues. The J segment lost 4 bases and the V segment lost 0 bases, leaving 19 bases of the junction unmatched. The germline V gene encodes CDR1 SGDLS and CDR2 YYNGEE. CDR3 bases: TGTGCCAGCAGCGTAGCGGTCGATAGGGGTAGTGACAGGGGGATCTATGGCTACACCTTC. Translating gives CASSVAVDRGSDRGIYGYTF.

This clonotype was counted many times. CDR3 in amino acids: CATGLVTEQYF. The CDR3 DNA is TGTGCCACCGGACTAGTCACCGAGCAGTACTTC. This chain uses TRBV6-2 or TRBV6-3 with TRBJ2-7, with 7 bases identical to TRBD2. The CDR3 has 11 amino acids. Germline V gene lookup returns CDR1 MNHEY and CDR2 SVGEGT. J lost 6 bases, V lost 10 bases, and 6 bases had no gene match.

This rearrangement joins TRBV18 to TRBJ1-1; D is undetermined. The germline CDR1 and CDR2 sequences are KGHSH and LQKENI. The CDR3 spans 15 residues. With 2 bases removed from V and 1 base from J, the gap between germline ends came to 11 bases. CDR3 in DNA: TGTGCCAGCTCACCATGGAGGGAGTGGAACACTGAAGCTTTCTTT. Protein: CASSPWREWNTEAFF.

This clonotype was counted a few times. This chain links TRBV20-1 with TRBJ2-1; 14 nucleotides match TRBD2. The V gene's germline CDR1 is DFQATT and CDR2 SNEGSKA (reference sequence). Trimming took 1 base from V and 2 from J; bases not matched to a gene: 7. The length of the CDR3 is 18 residues. CDR3 coding DNA: TGCAGTGCTAGAGTCAGGACTAGCGGGAGGAACCCCTACAATGAGCAGTTCTTC. This gives the protein CSARVRTSGRNPYNEQFF.

This clonotype has a count of ten or more. The chain combines TRBV12-3 or TRBV12-4 with TRBJ2-4, with TRBD2 matching 7 bases. This CDR3 is built from 16 residues. The V gene end was trimmed by 1 base and the J gene end by 8 bases; junction bases not matched to a gene: 11. DNA of the CDR3: TGTGCCAGCAGTTTAGGAACAAGCGGGGCGGAGGACATTCAGTACTTC. This encodes CASSLGTSGAEDIQYF.

In its sample, this clonotype was seen many times. This chain connects TRBV7-8 to TRBJ2-1; maybe TRBD1 (6 bases). V lost 6 bases and J lost 6, with 9 bases in between. The CDR3 runs 12 residues. The germline gives CDR1 SGHVS, CDR2 FQNEAQ. The CDR3 sequence: CASSWTVNEQFF. The CDR3 bases are TGTGCCAGCAGTTGGACAGTCAATGAGCAGTTCTTC.

This chain links TRBV12-3 or TRBV12-4 with TRBJ2-7; 10 bases match TRBD2. The CDR3 has 13 residues. V lost 7 bases and J lost 1; bases outside the gene matches: 1. The CDR3 region is CASMTSGSYEQYF. Written as DNA, the CDR3 is TGTGCCAGCATGACTAGCGGGTCCTACGAGCAGTACTTC.

The V and J genes are TRBV10-3 and TRBJ2-3; a possible D gene is TRBD1 (5 bases). CDR1 ENHRY and CDR2 SYGVKD come from the germline V gene. The V and J ends lost 2 bases and 0 bases respectively, with 9 bases between them. The length of the CDR3 is 15 residues. CDR3 sequence (DNA): TGTGCCATCAGTGAGCGGACACCAAGCACAGATACGCAGTATTTT. It is translated as CAISERTPSTDTQYF.

V and J are TRBV2 and TRBJ1-2; the D gene is possibly TRBD1 (6 bases). Trimming took off 8 bases at V and 8 bases at J, with 12 bases between the two ends. Germline V gene sequence: CDR1 SNHLY, CDR2 FYNNEI. This CDR3 region has 11 residues. The CDR3 loop reads CASGLGGGYTF. CDR3 bases: TGTGCCAGCGGTTTAGGGGGGGGCTACACCTTC.

The chain links TRBV28 to TRBJ2-7, with D possibly being TRBD2 (6 bases). CDR1 is MDHEN, CDR2 SYDVKM, per germline. Trimming pared 5 bases from V and 3 bases from J, leaving 20 bases between. The CDR3 is 16 amino acids. CDR3 region: CASSPPGTPGYYEQYF. CDR3 DNA sequence: TGTGCCAGCAGTCCACCCGGGACTCCAGGATACTACGAGCAGTACTTC.

This clonotype has just a few counts. The chain is built from TRBV5-1 and TRBJ2-3; 9 bases match TRBD1. This CDR3 has 15 amino acids. The V gene end was trimmed by 4 bases and the J gene end by 5 bases; junction bases not matched to a gene: 8. The germline gives CDR1 SGHRS, CDR2 YFSETQ. The DNA of the CDR3 is TGCGCCAGCAGCATCCCGACAGGGGGGGGAGATACGCAGTATTTT. Amino acids: CASSIPTGGGDTQYF.

This sequence joins TRBV30 and TRBJ2-5, with a tentative D call TRBD1 (6 bases). Germline CDR1 reads GTSNPN; CDR2 reads SVGIG (reference sequence). The CDR3 runs 15 residues. Trimming took off 0 bases at V and 4 bases at J, with 15 bases between the two ends. The DNA for the CDR3 is TGTGCCTGGAGTGTCAATAGGGGGATCCGAGAGACCCAGTACTTC. Its protein product is CAWSVNRGIRETQYF.

CDR3 sequence (DNA): TGTGCCAGCAGCCCTTTAGGACAGGGCGCCGGGGAGCTGTTTTTT. Amino acid sequence: CASSPLGQGAGELFF. The V and J genes are TRBV7-3 and TRBJ2-2, with TRBD1 identical over 8 bases. Germline CDR1 SGHTA, CDR2 FQGTGA. The V segment lost 5 bases and the J segment 6 bases; nucleotides outside the gene matches: 8. This CDR3 is 15 amino acids long.

This chain uses TRBV20-1 with TRBJ1-2; no clear D. CDR1 is DFQATT and CDR2 is SNEGSKA in the germline V gene (reference sequence). V shed 1 base and J shed 4 bases, with 7 bases lying between them. The CDR3 totals 12 residues. CDR3 nucleotides: TGCAGTGCTAGAGTATCCGTCTATGGCTACACCTTC. This codes for CSARVSVYGYTF.